A single sample is the source of the 31 T cell receptor beta chains below, sequenced in a study of T cell clones after liver transplantation. The assay was immunoSEQ multiplex PCR, and TCRdb's table has in-frame clones only and misses some. The table lists some 60,000 clones, 71% of them singletons, with 15% in the top ten. Material: CD4+ T cells from blood, obtained before liver transplant. Receptor source: a human donor who received a liver transplant.

V is TRBV19 and J is TRBJ1-1; 7 nucleotides agree with TRBD1. The V segment lost 10 bases and the J segment 1 base; nucleotides outside the gene matches: 6. Germline CDR1 reads LNHDA; CDR2 reads SQIVND (reference sequence). This CDR3 has 13 amino acids. CDR3 loop: CATRGQTNTEAFF. CDR3 nucleotide sequence: TGTGCCACCCGGGGACAGACGAACACTGAAGCTTTCTTT.

At least ten counts were recorded for this clone. V is TRBV19 and J is TRBJ2-7, with D tentatively TRBD2 (7 bases). CDR3 size: 15 residues. Between the trimmed V and J ends, which lost 4 bases and 1 base, there was a span of 14 bases. The germline V gene has CDR1 LNHDA and CDR2 SQIVND (reference sequence). The CDR3, as DNA: TGTGCCAGTAGTAAGAACAGGGAGGGGTCCTACGAGCAGTACTTC. Protein sequence: CASSKNREGSYEQYF.

The DNA for the CDR3 is TGCGCCAGCAGTGAGTCTACCGGGAGAACTTCACCCCTCCACTTT. Encoded protein: CASSESTGRTSPLHF. The chain combines TRBV10-1 with TRBJ1-6, with D hard to call. Trimming left V 0 bases short and J 9 bases short, with 12 bases between. The CDR3 length is 15 residues. Per the germline V gene, CDR1 is WNHNN and CDR2 is SYGVQD (reference sequence).

The chain joins TRBV29-1 to TRBJ1-1, with 8 bases aligning to TRBD1. V lost 4 bases, J lost 3 bases, and 4 bases stayed unmatched. The CDR3 is 13 amino acids. The germline CDR1 and CDR2 sequences are SQVTM and ANQGSEA. The CDR3 DNA reads TGCAGCGTTGGGACAGGGACGGACACTGAAGCTTTCTTT. This sequence encodes CSVGTGTDTEAFF. Together with reference TRBV29-1 and TRBJ1-1, the CDR3 gives the full variable domain: SAVISQKPSRDICQRGTSLTIQCQVDSQVTMMFWYRQQPGQSLTLIATANQGSEATYESGFVIDKFPISRPNLTFSTLTVSNMSPEDSSIYLCSVGTGTDTEAFFGQGTRLTVV.

The chain uses TRBV2 and TRBJ1-2; maybe TRBD1 (6 bases). The V end was cut by 8 bases, the J end by 2 bases, with 15 bases between. Germline V CDR1 and CDR2: SNHLY, FYNNEI. The CDR3 loop spans 14 amino acids. Written as DNA, the CDR3 is TGTGCCAGCCTTTACACTAGGGGGAACTATGGCTACACCTTC. This gives the protein CASLYTRGNYGYTF.

This clone has only a few counts. The chain links TRBV21-1 to TRBJ2-5; TRBD1, the D gene given by the table, was not confirmed from the DNA. TRBV21-1 is a documented pseudogene. CDR3 length equals 13 residues. The chain's CDR3 is CASQDRGRETQYF. The CDR3 region has the DNA TGTGCCAGCCAAGACAGGGGTAGGGAGACCCAGTACTTC.

This clone has a handful of counts. The genes are TRBV19 and TRBJ1-1; D might be TRBD1 (6 bases). Germline CDR1 reads LNHDA; CDR2 reads SQIVND (reference sequence). The CDR3 extends over 13 amino acids. The V end was cut by 6 bases, the J end by 10 bases, with 18 bases between. This CDR3 reads CASSPVGGAGAFF. The DNA of the CDR3 is TGTGCCAGTAGCCCTGTGGGGGGGGCAGGAGCTTTCTTT.

The rearrangement joins TRBV29-1 to TRBJ2-2, with a tentative D call TRBD1 (5 bases). Trimming removed 4 bases from V and 7 bases from J, with 13 bases in between. The CDR3 extends over 13 amino acids. Germline V gene data show CDR1 as SQVTM and CDR2 as ANQGSEA. The CDR3 nucleotides read TGCAGCGTTGGGACCCAGGGCGGCGGGGAGCTGTTTTTT. This gives the protein CSVGTQGGGELFF.

This chain links TRBV9 with TRBJ1-1; no reliable D call. The germline V gene has CDR1 SGDLS and CDR2 YYNGEE. This CDR3 has 13 residues. Deletions cut 3 bases from V and 3 bases from J, with 9 bases between. CDR3: CASSEPPDTEAFF. The CDR3 bases are TGTGCCAGCAGCGAGCCCCCGGACACTGAAGCTTTCTTT.

The gene calls are TRBV4-2 and TRBJ1-5, with TRBD1 as a possible D gene (5 bases). The CDR3 runs to 16 residues. CDR1 is LGHNA and CDR2 is YNFKEQ in the germline V gene. Trimming cost V 0 bases and J 7 bases, with 16 bases left between them. This chain's CDR3 is CASSQDAGRGRQPQHF. As DNA, the CDR3 is TGTGCCAGCAGCCAAGACGCAGGCCGGGGGAGGCAGCCCCAGCATTTT.

The rearrangement links TRBV7-8 to TRBJ2-7; TRBD1 aligns across 8 bases. V trimming: 2 bases; J trimming: 1 base; junction bases outside the gene matches: 7. The germline V gene has CDR1 SGHVS and CDR2 FQNEAQ. The CDR3 runs to 16 residues. This chain's CDR3 is CASSLRTGSVSYEQYF. In DNA form, the CDR3 reads TGTGCCAGCAGCTTACGGACAGGGTCGGTATCCTACGAGCAGTACTTC.

The rearrangement joins TRBV18 to TRBJ1-6; D might be TRBD1 (6 bases). CDR1 and CDR2 (germline): KGHSH, LQKENI. The CDR3 is 16 residues long. V was cut by 5 bases and J by 0 bases, with 11 bases left in between. The CDR3: CASSLQGSSYNSPLHF. The CDR3 coding sequence is TGTGCCAGCTCATTGCAGGGGAGCTCCTATAATTCACCCCTCCACTTT.

This clone has a handful of counts. The chain uses TRBV30 and TRBJ1-2; possible D gene TRBD1, 5 bases. The CDR3 contains 14 residues. Deletions cut 0 bases from V and 8 bases from J, with 16 bases between. Germline assignment: CDR1 GTSNPN and CDR2 SVGIG (reference sequence). DNA for the CDR3: TGTGCCTGGAGTGTACAAAGGCAGGGAAACGGCTACACCTTC. Residues: CAWSVQRQGNGYTF.

This chain links TRBV21-1 with TRBJ1-5. TRBV21-1 constitutes a pseudogene. There are 9 residues in the CDR3. CDR3 in amino acids: CAHEPNQHF. The CDR3 DNA reads TGTGCCCACGAACCTAACCAGCATTTT.

The chain couples TRBV5-1 to TRBJ2-2, with D maybe TRBD1 (6 bases). CDR3 length equals 13 residues. The V and J ends lost 2 bases and 7 bases respectively, with 9 bases between them. The germline V gene encodes CDR1 SGHRS and CDR2 YFSETQ. Here the CDR3 reads CASSFRGDGELFF. The DNA of the CDR3 is TGCGCCAGCAGCTTCAGGGGCGACGGGGAGCTGTTTTTT.

The sample holds one count of this clone. The chain joins TRBV28 to TRBJ1-5, with D tentatively TRBD1 (5 bases). CDR1 MDHEN and CDR2 SYDVKM come from the germline V gene. The length of the CDR3 is 14 residues. V lost 2 bases, J lost 3 bases, and 8 bases lay in between. Here the CDR3 reads CASSLRQLNQPQHF. CDR3 nucleotides: TGTGCCAGCAGTTTACGACAGCTCAATCAGCCCCAGCATTTT.

The chain joins TRBV25-1 to TRBJ1-5; 9 bases match TRBD1. This CDR3 has 15 residues. In germline, CDR1 is MGHDK, CDR2 SYGVNS. Losses at the gene ends were 8 bases for V and 3 bases for J; bases not matched to a gene: 8. The CDR3 protein is CASGPGTGPNQPQHF. The CDR3 DNA reads TGTGCCAGCGGCCCCGGGACAGGGCCCAATCAGCCCCAGCATTTT.

The rearrangement uses TRBV2 and TRBJ1-5, with D tentatively TRBD1 (5 bases). V shed 0 bases and J shed 2 bases, with 5 bases lying between them. Germline V gene data show CDR1 as SNHLY and CDR2 as FYNNEI. The CDR3 covers 14 residues. Written as DNA, the CDR3 is TGTGCCAGCAGTGAAGCGGGGCGCAATCAGCCCCAGCATTTT. This encodes CASSEAGRNQPQHF. The whole variable domain, filled in from reference TRBV2 and TRBJ1-5, reads EPEVTQTPSHQVTQMGQEVILRCVPISNHLYFYWYRQILGQKVEFLVSFYNNEISEKSEIFDDQFSVERPDGSNFTLKIRSTKLEDSAMYFCASSEAGRNQPQHFGDGTRLSIL.

This clone was detected ten times or more. The J gene is TRBJ1-5, the V gene TRBV10-3; 7 bases are shared with TRBD1. This CDR3 is built from 15 residues. Germline loops: CDR1 ENHRY, CDR2 SYGVKD. J lost 0 bases, V lost 10 bases, and 9 bases had no gene match. The CDR3 region has the DNA TGTGCCACTGTACAGGGGTCGAATAGCAATCAGCCCCAGCATTTT. It yields the protein CATVQGSNSNQPQHF.

The chain has TRBV6-1 and TRBJ2-7; 7 nucleotides agree with TRBD2. Looked up from germline, CDR1 is MNHNS and CDR2 is SASEGT. The CDR3 consists of 14 residues. The V gene end was trimmed by 1 base and the J gene end by 6 bases; junction bases not matched to a gene: 6. CDR3 in amino acids: CASSEGAGRGEQYF. The DNA for the CDR3 is TGTGCCAGCAGTGAAGGCGCTGGGAGGGGCGAGCAGTACTTC.

The chain couples TRBV11-2 to TRBJ1-1; 9 bases are shared with TRBD1. V lost 1 base to trimming and J lost 10 bases; unmatched junction nucleotides: 19. The CDR3 consists of 18 residues. Germline assignment: CDR1 SGHAT and CDR2 FQNNGV. The DNA of the CDR3 is TGTGCCAGCAGCTTAGCAATGGGACAGGGACTACCCACACAAAGAGCTTTCTTT. Protein: CASSLAMGQGLPTQRAFF.

The rearrangement uses TRBV7-9 and TRBJ1-5; TRBD1 matches 8 bases. V lost 4 bases to trimming and J lost 6 bases; unmatched junction nucleotides: 14. Germline V CDR1 and CDR2: SEHNR, FQNEAQ (reference sequence). The CDR3 contains 17 residues. This chain's CDR3 is CASSSGVGGQGSQPQHF. The CDR3 DNA sequence: TGTGCCAGCAGCTCCGGAGTCGGCGGACAGGGATCTCAGCCCCAGCATTTT.

The rearrangement links TRBV7-2 to TRBJ1-2; TRBD1 is a possible D gene (5 bases). This CDR3 has 15 amino acids. Trimming left V 2 bases short and J 2 bases short, with 12 bases between. Looked up from germline, CDR1 is SGHTA and CDR2 is FQGNSA. Written as DNA, the CDR3 is TGTGCCAGCAGCTTAAATAGGGGAGGGAACTATGGCTACACCTTC. This encodes CASSLNRGGNYGYTF.

The chain has TRBV30 and TRBJ2-1, with TRBD1 matching over 7 bases. The V gene end was trimmed by 0 bases and the J gene end by 1 base; junction bases not matched to a gene: 3. The CDR3 runs to 15 residues. CDR1 GTSNPN and CDR2 SVGIG come from the germline V gene (reference sequence). CDR3 region: CAWSVVRGSYNEQFF. The DNA of the CDR3 is TGTGCCTGGAGTGTAGTCAGGGGGTCCTACAATGAGCAGTTCTTC. Supplemented by reference TRBV30 and TRBJ2-1, the full variable domain reads SQTIHQWPATLVQPVGSPLSLECTVEGTSNPNLYWYRQAAGRGLQLLFYSVGIGQISSEVPQNLSASRPQDRQFILSSKKLLLSDSGFYLCAWSVVRGSYNEQFFGPGTRLTVL.

The V gene is TRBV9, the J gene TRBJ1-6, with 8 bases lining up with TRBD1. The CDR3 loop spans 15 amino acids. Germline V CDR1 and CDR2: SGDLS, YYNGEE. J was trimmed by 10 bases and V by 3 bases; bases with no gene match: 9. The CDR3 region is CASSARTGFNSPLHF. CDR3 in DNA: TGTGCCAGCAGCGCCCGGACAGGGTTTAACTCACCCCTCCACTTT.

V gene TRBV30 combines with J gene TRBJ2-7; 8 bases line up with TRBD2. V shed 6 bases and J 0 bases; nucleotides not matched to a gene: 10. The CDR3 has 15 amino acids. Germline CDR1 GTSNPN, CDR2 SVGIG (reference sequence). The chain's CDR3 is CACSRGGLISYEQYF. Written as DNA, the CDR3 is TGTGCCTGTTCCCGCGGGGGGCTTATCTCCTACGAGCAGTACTTC. Full variable domain (rest looked up from reference TRBV30 and TRBJ2-7): SQTIHQWPATLVQPVGSPLSLECTVEGTSNPNLYWYRQAAGRGLQLLFYSVGIGQISSEVPQNLSASRPQDRQFILSSKKLLLSDSGFYLCACSRGGLISYEQYFGPGTRLTVT.

The chain uses TRBV6-4 and TRBJ1-1, with D hard to call. Germline-derived CDR1 and CDR2 are MRHNA and SNTAGT. The CDR3 spans 13 residues. The germline V and J ends were trimmed by 6 bases and 0 bases, with 8 bases remaining between them. CDR3: CASRATLNTEAFF. As DNA, the CDR3 is TGTGCCAGCAGAGCGACCCTGAACACTGAAGCTTTCTTT.

The V gene is TRBV6-1, the J gene TRBJ2-3, with D possibly matching TRBD2 (6 bases). The CDR3 length is 14 residues. V dropped 3 bases and J dropped 6 bases, with 13 bases sitting between them. From germline, CDR1 is MNHNS and CDR2 SASEGT. For the CDR3, the DNA is TGTGCCAGCAGTGAGACTAGATCCGGCGATACGCAGTATTTT. This encodes CASSETRSGDTQYF.

The chain employs TRBV5-4 and TRBJ2-1, with D perhaps TRBD1 (5 bases). Germline lookup yields CDR1 SGHNT and CDR2 YYREEE (reference sequence). V shed 0 bases and J shed 4 bases, with 5 bases lying between them. The CDR3 is 13 amino acids. The CDR3 here is CASSLDRYNEQFF. The CDR3 DNA follows: TGTGCCAGCAGCTTGGACAGGTACAATGAGCAGTTCTTC. The full variable domain, completed using reference TRBV5-4 and TRBJ2-1, is ETGVTQSPTHLIKTRGQQVTLRCSSQSGHNTVSWYQQALGQGPQFIFQYYREEENGRGNFPPRFSGLQFPNYSSELNVNALELDDSALYLCASSLDRYNEQFFGPGTRLTVL.

The V call is TRBV27, the J call TRBJ2-7, with 7 nucleotides matching TRBD1. The CDR3 totals 16 residues. The V segment lost 5 bases and the J segment 2 bases; nucleotides outside the gene matches: 12. Germline CDR1 is MNHEY and CDR2 is SMNVEV (reference sequence). The CDR3 spells CASSPRTGSTPYEQYF. The CDR3 bases are TGTGCCAGCAGTCCTCGGACAGGCAGCACACCCTACGAGCAGTACTTC.

This chain connects TRBV28 to TRBJ1-2, with D possibly TRBD1 on 6 matching bases. CDR1 and CDR2 from the germline V gene are MDHEN and SYDVKM. The length of the CDR3 is 14 residues. Trimming took 6 bases from V and 4 from J, leaving 15 bases between them. This CDR3 reads CASSVTRGAYGYTF. The CDR3 region has the DNA TGTGCCAGCAGCGTAACCAGGGGCGCCTATGGCTACACCTTC.